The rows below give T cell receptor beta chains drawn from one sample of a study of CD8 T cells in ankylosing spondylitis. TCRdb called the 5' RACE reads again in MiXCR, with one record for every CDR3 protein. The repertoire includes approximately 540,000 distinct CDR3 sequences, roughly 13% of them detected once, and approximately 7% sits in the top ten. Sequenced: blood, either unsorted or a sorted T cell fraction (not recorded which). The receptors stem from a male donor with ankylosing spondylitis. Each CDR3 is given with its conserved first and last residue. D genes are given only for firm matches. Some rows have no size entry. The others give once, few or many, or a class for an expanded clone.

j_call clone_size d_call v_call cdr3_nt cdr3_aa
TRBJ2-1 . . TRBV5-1 TGCGCCAGCAGCTTGGCGGGGTCCCCTCCAAAATACAATGAGCAGTTCTTC CASSLAGSPPKYNEQFF
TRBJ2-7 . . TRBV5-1 TGCGCCAGCAGCTTCGCAGGGATAACCTACGAGCAGTACTTC CASSFAGITYEQYF
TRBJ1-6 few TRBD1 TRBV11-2 TGTGCCAGCAGCTTAGAAGGGACAGGGGGTTCACCCCTCCACTTT CASSLEGTGGSPLHF
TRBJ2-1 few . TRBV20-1 TGCAGTGCTACTAGAAGCTCCTACAATGAGCAGTTCTTC CSATRSSYNEQFF
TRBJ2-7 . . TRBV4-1 TGCGCCAGCAGCCAAGATTACCGATACGAGCAGTACTTC CASSQDYRYEQYF
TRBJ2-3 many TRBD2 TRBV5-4 TGTGCCAGCAGCTTGGGAGCGGGAGTTCGCACAGATACGCAGTATTTT CASSLGAGVRTDTQYF
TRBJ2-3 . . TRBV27 TGTGCCAGCAGGGGGAAAAACACAGATACGCAGTATTTT CASRGKNTDTQYF
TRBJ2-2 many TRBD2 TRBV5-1 TGCGCCAGCAGCCCATACACTAGCGACACCGGGGAGCTGTTTTTT CASSPYTSDTGELFF
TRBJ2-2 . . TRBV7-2 TGTGCCAGCAGCCGGGCGGCGGCGAACACCGGGGAGCTGTTTTTT CASSRAAANTGELFF
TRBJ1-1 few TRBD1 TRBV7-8 TGTGCCAGCAGCTTAGTCACAGGGGGGAGAACTGAAGCTTTCTTT CASSLVTGGRTEAFF
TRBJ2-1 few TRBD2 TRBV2 TGTGCCAGCAGTTCGAAGCGGGAGACTGAGCAGTTCTTC CASSSKRETEQFF
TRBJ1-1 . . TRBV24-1 TGTGCCACCAGTGATTCGGGGGACCACACTGAAGCTTTCTTT CATSDSGDHTEAFF
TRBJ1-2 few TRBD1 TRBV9 TGTGCCAGCAGCGTAGGGGACAGTCCCTATGGCTACACCTTC CASSVGDSPYGYTF
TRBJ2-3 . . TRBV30 TGTGCCTGGAAGTTGGAACGTTCAGATACGCAGTATTTT CAWKLERSDTQYF
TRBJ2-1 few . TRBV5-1 TGCGCCAGCAGCTTGAAGCCCCGCGGGACATCCTACAATGAGCAGTTCTTC CASSLKPRGTSYNEQFF
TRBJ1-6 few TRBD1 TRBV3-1 TGTGCCAGCAGCCAAGGGGACAGGGGCGGTCCACCCCTCCACTTT CASSQGDRGGPPLHF
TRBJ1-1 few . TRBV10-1 TGCGCCAGCAGTGAGTCGTGGAAGAACACTGAAGCTTTCTTT CASSESWKNTEAFF
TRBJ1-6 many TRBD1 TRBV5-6 TGTGCCAGCAGCTTCGGGACAGAATATAATTCACCCCTCCACTTT CASSFGTEYNSPLHF
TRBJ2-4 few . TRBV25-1 TGTGCCAGCAGTGAGGGGGGCCGAGCCAAAAACATTCAGTACTTC CASSEGGRAKNIQYF
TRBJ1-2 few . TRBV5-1 TGCGCCAGCAGCTTGGATGGAGCCTATGGCTACACCTTC CASSLDGAYGYTF
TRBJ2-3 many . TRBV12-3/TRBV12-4 TGTGCCAGCAGTTCCCGCAGGGGGGAGGTAAATACGCAGTATTTT CASSSRRGEVNTQYF
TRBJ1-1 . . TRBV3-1 TGTGCCAGCAGCCAGTCTGAAGTGAACACTGAAGCTTTCTTT CASSQSEVNTEAFF
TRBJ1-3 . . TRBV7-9 TGTGCCAGCAGCTTAGCGTCGGCCTCTGGAAACACCATATATTTT CASSLASASGNTIYF
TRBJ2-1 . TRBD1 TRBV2 TGTGCCAGCAGCCCGGGACAGAAGAACAATGAGCAGTTCTTC CASSPGQKNNEQFF
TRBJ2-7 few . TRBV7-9 TGTGCCAGCAGCTTAGGGGCGGGGTCCTACGAGCAGTACTTC CASSLGAGSYEQYF
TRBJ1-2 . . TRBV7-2 TGTGCCAGCAGCTTAGAGAGGAGGGGTGGCTACACCTTC CASSLERRGGYTF
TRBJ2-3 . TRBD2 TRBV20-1 TGCAGTGCTAGAGACCCACTTACTATTAGCGGGTTTAGCACAGATACGCAGTATTTT CSARDPLTISGFSTDTQYF
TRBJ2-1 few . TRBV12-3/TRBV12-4 TGTGCCAGCAGTTTACAAGTGTCGTACAATGAGCAGTTCTTC CASSLQVSYNEQFF
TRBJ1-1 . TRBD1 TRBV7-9 TGTGCCAGCATCAAACAGGGGGTGAACACTGAAGCTTTCTTT CASIKQGVNTEAFF
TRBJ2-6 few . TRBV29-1 TGCAGCGTGGGCTCTGCGGCCAACGTCCTGACTTTC CSVGSAANVLTF
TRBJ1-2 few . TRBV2 TGTGCCAGCAGAGTTTCTAACTATGGCTACACCTTC CASRVSNYGYTF
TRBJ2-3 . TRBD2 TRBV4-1 TGCGCCAGCAGCCAAGATCGGAGACTAGCGGGATACACAGATACGCAGTATTTT CASSQDRRLAGYTDTQYF
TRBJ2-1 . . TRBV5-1 TGCGCCAGCAGCCCAGAGACAGACAATGAGCAGTTCTTC CASSPETDNEQFF
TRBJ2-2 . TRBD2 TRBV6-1 TGTGCCAGCAGGCGGGGGGCGGTGAACACCGGGGAGCTGTTTTTT CASRRGAVNTGELFF
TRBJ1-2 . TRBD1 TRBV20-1 TGCAGTGCTAGTTCCGGGACAGGGCTTCCGGGGACCTTC CSASSGTGLPGTF
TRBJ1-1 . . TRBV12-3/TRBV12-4 TGTGCCAGCGAAGGGGCAGCGAACACTGAAGCTTTCTTT CASEGAANTEAFF
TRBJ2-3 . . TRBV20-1 TGCAGTGCCCTAGGACTTTCAGATACGCAGTATTTT CSALGLSDTQYF
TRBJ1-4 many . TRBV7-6 TGTGCCAGCACGGGGGGCAGGGGAACTGAAAAACTGTTTTTT CASTGGRGTEKLFF
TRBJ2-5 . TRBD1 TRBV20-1 TGCAGTGCTAGAGATCGTACAGGGGGGTTTCCAGAGACCCAGTACTTC CSARDRTGGFPETQYF
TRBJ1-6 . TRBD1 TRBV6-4 TGTGCCAGCAGTGACCGGGCAGGGGGACGCTCACCCCTCCACTTT CASSDRAGGRSPLHF